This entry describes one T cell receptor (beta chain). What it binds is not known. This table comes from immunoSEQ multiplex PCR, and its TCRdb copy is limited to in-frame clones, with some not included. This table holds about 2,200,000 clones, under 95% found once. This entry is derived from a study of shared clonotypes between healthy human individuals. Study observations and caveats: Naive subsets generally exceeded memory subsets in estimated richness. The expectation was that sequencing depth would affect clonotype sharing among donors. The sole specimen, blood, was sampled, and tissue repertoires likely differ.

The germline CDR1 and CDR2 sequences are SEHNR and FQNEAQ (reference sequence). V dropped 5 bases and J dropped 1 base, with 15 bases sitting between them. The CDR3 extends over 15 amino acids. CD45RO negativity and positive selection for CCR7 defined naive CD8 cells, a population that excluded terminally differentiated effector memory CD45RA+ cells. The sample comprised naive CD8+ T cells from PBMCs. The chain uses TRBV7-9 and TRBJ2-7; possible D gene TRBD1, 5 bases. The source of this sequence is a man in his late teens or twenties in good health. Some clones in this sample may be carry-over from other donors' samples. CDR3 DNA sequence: TGTGCCAGCAGCCCATTCCCGGCAGGGTCCTACGAGCAGTACTTC. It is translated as CASSPFPAGSYEQYF.